This passage covers 25 T cell receptor beta chains from one sample sequenced in a study of blood T cell repertoires in COVID-19. Method: immunoSEQ multiplex PCR; TCRdb's copy keeps in-frame clones and lacks some. The sample lists 200,000 to 300,000 clones; 80% to 90% were seen once. Sequencing was carried out using peripheral blood. These receptor sequences come from a man in his 60s with acute or convalescent COVID-19.

This chain links TRBV6-5 with TRBJ1-4; tentatively, D is TRBD1 (6 bases). The V and J ends lost 6 bases and 8 bases respectively, with 16 bases between them. This CDR3 region has 14 residues. The germline CDR1 and CDR2 sequences are MNHEY and SVGAGI. This chain's CDR3 is CASRGTLGGEKLFF. The DNA for the CDR3 is TGTGCCAGCAGAGGGACACTTGGCGGGGAAAAACTGTTTTTT.

Concerning this clone: The junction shows a germline mismatch at one end, possibly a read error. The chain is built from TRBV19 and TRBJ2-2; 9 nucleotides align to TRBD2. The CDR3 covers 19 residues. Per the germline V gene, CDR1 is LNHDA and CDR2 is SQIVND (reference sequence). The CDR3 here is CASTIYRWRGGARTGELFF. In DNA form, the CDR3 reads TGTGCCAGTACTATATATCGATGGCGGGGGGGGGCACGCACCGGGGAGCTGTTTTTT.

The chain uses TRBV19 and TRBJ1-3; no firm D call. This CDR3 comprises 16 residues. CDR1 and CDR2 from the germline V gene are LNHDA and SQIVND (reference sequence). Deletions cut 3 bases from V and 0 bases from J, with 12 bases between. The CDR3 reads CASSIPQAYSGNTIYF. The DNA for the CDR3 is TGTGCCAGTAGTATTCCCCAGGCTTACTCTGGAAACACCATATATTTT.

The chain joins TRBV19 to TRBJ1-1, with D maybe TRBD1 (5 bases). CDR1 and CDR2 from the germline V gene are LNHDA and SQIVND (reference sequence). V shed 6 bases and J shed 5 bases, with 16 bases lying between them. The CDR3 totals 14 residues. CDR3 coding DNA: TGTGCCAGTAGGGTAGGACGGAAGGGGACTGAAGCTTTCTTT. It codes for CASRVGRKGTEAFF.

The chain couples TRBV9 to TRBJ1-6; 9 bases are a match to TRBD1. This CDR3 is 16 amino acids long. V lost 3 bases, J lost 1 base, and 2 bases stayed unmatched. Germline CDR1 and CDR2: SGDLS and YYNGEE. CDR3 residues: CASSEGQGSYNSPLHF. In DNA, the CDR3 is TGTGCCAGCAGCGAGGGACAGGGTTCCTATAATTCACCCCTCCACTTT.

There are a few counts of this clone. V gene TRBV28 combines with J gene TRBJ1-6; 7 bases fit TRBD1. Germline V gives CDR1 MDHEN, CDR2 SYDVKM. Trimming at V came to 4 bases and at J to 7 bases, leaving 7 bases not matched to a gene. The CDR3 consists of 15 residues. The CDR3 sequence is CASSSEQGNNSPLHF. As DNA, the CDR3 is TGTGCCAGCAGTTCCGAACAGGGGAACAATTCACCCCTCCACTTT.

V usage is TRBV13 and J usage is TRBJ2-5, with TRBD2 identical over 10 bases. Germline V gene data show CDR1 as PRHDT and CDR2 as FYEKMQ (reference sequence). This CDR3 region has 14 residues. Losses at the gene ends were 5 bases for V and 4 bases for J; bases not matched to a gene: 4. CDR3 in DNA: TGTGCCAGCAGCAAATGGACTAGCGGAGAGACCCAGTACTTC. Amino acid sequence: CASSKWTSGETQYF. The full variable domain, rest sourced from reference TRBV13 and TRBJ2-5, is AAGVIQSPRHLIKEKRETATLKCYPIPRHDTVYWYQQGPGQDPQFLISFYEKMQSDKGSIPDRFSAQQFSDYHSELNMSSLELGDSALYFCASSKWTSGETQYFGPGTRLLVL.

This rearrangement joins TRBV27 to TRBJ1-2; 10 bases agree with TRBD1. This CDR3 comprises 18 residues. J was trimmed by 2 bases and V by 2 bases; bases with no gene match: 11. The germline V gene has CDR1 MNHEY and CDR2 SMNVEV (reference sequence). CDR3 region: CASSLDLTGTGENYGYTF. As DNA, the CDR3 is TGTGCCAGCAGTTTAGACTTAACCGGGACAGGGGAAAACTATGGCTACACCTTC.

The chain joins TRBV6-4 to TRBJ1-1; 9 positions match TRBD1. The junction had 7 bases not matched to a gene; V was cut back by 3 bases and J by 5 bases. Germline V lookup: CDR1 MRHNA, CDR2 SNTAGT. This CDR3 has 15 amino acids. CDR3 region: CASSELQGAGTEAFF. In nucleotides, the CDR3 is TGTGCCAGCAGTGAGCTACAGGGGGCTGGAACTGAAGCTTTCTTT.

This clone was recorded only once. This rearrangement joins TRBV7-9 to TRBJ2-2; D gene ambiguous. V lost 4 bases to trimming and J lost 2 bases, with 2 bases between them. The germline gives CDR1 SEHNR, CDR2 FQNEAQ (reference sequence). The CDR3 sequence is 12 residues long. Here the CDR3 DNA reads TGTGCCAGCAGCTCAAACACCGGGGAGCTGTTTTTT. Protein sequence: CASSSNTGELFF. Based on the CDR3 plus reference TRBV7-9 and TRBJ2-2, the full variable domain is DTGVSQNPRHKITKRGQNVTFRCDPISEHNRLYWYRQTLGQGPEFLTYFQNEAQLEKSRLLSDRFSAERPKGSFSTLEIQRTEQGDSAMYLCASSSNTGELFFGEGSRLTVL.

V is TRBV15 and J is TRBJ2-3; 8 bases map to TRBD1. V lost 3 bases and J lost 4; bases outside the gene matches: 12. The CDR3 has 17 residues. CDR1 and CDR2 (germline): LNHNV, YYDKDF (reference sequence). CDR3 DNA: TGTGCCACCAGCAGTGGGGCCGGGACAGGCTACGCAGATACGCAGTATTTT. Encoded protein: CATSSGAGTGYADTQYF.

Only one count was recorded for this clone. The chain employs TRBV6-1 and TRBJ2-7, with 7 bases that match TRBD1. The CDR3 spans 16 residues. The J segment lost 0 bases and the V segment lost 3 bases, leaving 8 bases of the junction unmatched. CDR1 is MNHNS, CDR2 SASEGT, per germline. This chain's CDR3 is CASSDPGQASSYEQYF. CDR3 bases: TGTGCCAGCAGTGATCCTGGACAGGCGAGCTCCTACGAGCAGTACTTC.

The V call is TRBV5-1, the J call TRBJ2-3; TRBD1 might be the D (6 bases). V was cut by 7 bases and J by 0 bases, with 12 bases left in between. The CDR3 extends over 14 amino acids. Germline assignment: CDR1 SGHRS and CDR2 YFSETQ. The CDR3 DNA sequence: TGCGCCAGCGAGGACAGTCGAAGCACAGATACGCAGTATTTT. Translated: CASEDSRSTDTQYF.

The genes are TRBV12-3 or TRBV12-4 and TRBJ2-3; 7 positions agree with TRBD1. The J segment lost 5 bases and the V segment lost 3 bases, leaving 2 bases of the junction unmatched. The CDR3 has 13 residues. The DNA for the CDR3 is TGTGCCAGCAGTTTGAGGGGGCGAGATACGCAGTATTTT. Its translation: CASSLRGRDTQYF.

The rearrangement joins TRBV6-6 to TRBJ1-2; weak D call: TRBD1 (6 bases). With 6 bases removed from V and 5 bases from J, the gap between germline ends came to 19 bases. The length of the CDR3 is 15 residues. Germline values: CDR1 MNHNY, CDR2 SVGAGI (reference sequence). The CDR3 bases are TGTGCCAGCAGAGAGGGGGGGTTAACTTCATATGGCTACACCTTC. This encodes CASREGGLTSYGYTF.

This clone was found a few times. The chain is built from TRBV7-8 and TRBJ2-1; TRBD2 matches at 11 bases. Germline lookup yields CDR1 SGHVS and CDR2 FQNEAQ. This CDR3 spans 15 amino acids. With V trimmed by 1 base and J by 5 bases, 1 base remained unmatched. The DNA for the CDR3 is TGTGCCAGCAGCTTAGGACTAGCGGGAAACAATGAGCAGTTCTTC. Translation gives CASSLGLAGNNEQFF. Full variable domain (remainder filled in from reference TRBV7-8 and TRBJ2-1): GAGVSQSPRYKVAKRGQDVALRCDPISGHVSLFWYQQALGQGPEFLTYFQNEAQLDKSGLPSDRFFAERPEGSVSTLKIQRTQQEDSAVYLCASSLGLAGNNEQFFGPGTRLTVL.

This clone showed up just a few times. V gene TRBV6-2 or TRBV6-3 combines with J gene TRBJ2-3, with 7 positions matching TRBD2. The V and J ends lost 5 bases and 5 bases, in that order; junction bases with no gene match: 13. The germline gives CDR1 MNHEY, CDR2 SVGEGT. The CDR3 length is 16 residues. Here the CDR3 reads CASSNWLGVAGDTQYF. The CDR3 bases are TGTGCCAGCAGTAACTGGCTTGGGGTAGCGGGAGATACGCAGTATTTT.

This clone has at least ten counts. The gene calls are TRBV5-4 and TRBJ2-5; 9 positions match TRBD1. Trimming removed 4 bases from V and 4 bases from J; junction bases left unmatched: 5. Germline lookup yields CDR1 SGHNT and CDR2 YYREEE (reference sequence). The CDR3 is 14 amino acids. CDR3 nucleotides: TGTGCCAGCAGCACTAAGACAGGGGGAGAGACCCAGTACTTC. Translation gives CASSTKTGGETQYF.

This clone was observed once. The gene calls are TRBV18 and TRBJ1-1; the D is unclear. V was shortened by 3 bases and J by 6 bases, with 8 bases between the two germline ends. Germline loops: CDR1 KGHSH, CDR2 LQKENI. The CDR3 totals 12 residues. In nucleotides, the CDR3 is TGTGCCAGCTCACCCCGAACAGCTGAAGCTTTCTTT. It specifies CASSPRTAEAFF.

Only a few counts were recorded for this clone. This chain joins TRBV6-1 and TRBJ2-3; 7 positions match TRBD1. V gave up 3 bases and J gave up 3 bases; unmatched junction bases: 9. This CDR3 region has 16 residues. CDR1 and CDR2 (germline): MNHNS, SASEGT. CDR3 residues: CASSERQGAGTDTQYF. The CDR3, as DNA: TGTGCCAGCAGTGAGAGACAGGGAGCAGGAACAGATACGCAGTATTTT.

The V and J genes are TRBV3-1 (or the pseudogene TRBV3-2) and TRBJ2-2; the D gene is possibly TRBD1 (6 bases). Germline-derived CDR1 and CDR2 are LGHDT and YNNKEL (reference sequence). V lost 4 bases and J 1 base, leaving 10 bases between the germline ends. The CDR3 has 15 amino acids. The CDR3 reads CASSLQGMNTGELFF. The CDR3 coding sequence is TGTGCCAGCAGCCTACAGGGTATGAACACCGGGGAGCTGTTTTTT.

A word on this clone: Other DNA sequences in the same sample also yield this CDR3. The V gene is TRBV24-1, the J gene TRBJ2-2; TRBD1 matches at 7 bases. Germline CDR1 reads KGHDR; CDR2 reads SFDVKD. CDR3 size: 15 residues. The J segment lost 5 bases and the V segment lost 6 bases, leaving 8 bases of the junction unmatched. CDR3 in DNA: TGTGCCACCAGTCCCAACAGGGGCAAGACCGGGGAGCTGTTTTTT. This sequence encodes CATSPNRGKTGELFF.

The chain carries TRBV4-3 and TRBJ1-5; 8 positions match TRBD1. The germline gives CDR1 LGHNA, CDR2 YSLEER. This CDR3 has 15 amino acids. With V trimmed by 4 bases and J by 4 bases, 6 bases remained unmatched. In nucleotides, the CDR3 is TGCGCCAGCAGCCCCGGACAGGGACGAAATCAGCCCCAGCATTTT. The encoded protein is CASSPGQGRNQPQHF.

The chain is built from TRBV11-2 and TRBJ1-4; weak D call: TRBD1 (5 bases). Trimming took off 5 bases at V and 8 bases at J, with 15 bases between the two ends. The germline V gene encodes CDR1 SGHAT and CDR2 FQNNGV. The length of the CDR3 is 14 residues. In DNA form, the CDR3 reads TGTGCCAGCAGCCGACAGCTCGGAGGGGAAAAACTGTTTTTT. Its translation: CASSRQLGGEKLFF.

The V call is TRBV28, the J call TRBJ1-1; 7 nucleotides line up with TRBD1. The trim removed 4 bases at V and 7 bases at J, leaving 12 bases unmatched. CDR1 MDHEN and CDR2 SYDVKM come from the germline V gene. CDR3 length equals 15 residues. CDR3 amino acids: CASSSPTGVYIEAFF. CDR3 bases: TGTGCCAGCAGTTCCCCTACAGGGGTCTACATTGAAGCTTTCTTT.